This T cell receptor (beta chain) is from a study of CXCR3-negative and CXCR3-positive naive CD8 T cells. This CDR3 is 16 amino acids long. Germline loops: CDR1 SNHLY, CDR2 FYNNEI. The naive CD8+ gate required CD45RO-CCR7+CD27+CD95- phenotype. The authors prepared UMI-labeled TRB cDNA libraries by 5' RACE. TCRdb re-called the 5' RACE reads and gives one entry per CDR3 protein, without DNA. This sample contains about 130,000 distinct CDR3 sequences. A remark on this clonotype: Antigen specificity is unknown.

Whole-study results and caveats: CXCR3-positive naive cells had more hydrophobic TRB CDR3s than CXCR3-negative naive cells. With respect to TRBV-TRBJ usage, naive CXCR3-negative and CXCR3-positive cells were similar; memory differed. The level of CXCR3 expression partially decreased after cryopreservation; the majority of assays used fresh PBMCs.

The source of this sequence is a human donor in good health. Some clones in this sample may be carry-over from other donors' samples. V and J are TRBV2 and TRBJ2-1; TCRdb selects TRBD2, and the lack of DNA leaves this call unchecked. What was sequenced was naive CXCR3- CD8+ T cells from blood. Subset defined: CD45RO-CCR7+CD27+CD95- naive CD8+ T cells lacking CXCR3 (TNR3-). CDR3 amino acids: CASSESPGGKSNEQFF.